Below are 17 T cell receptor beta chains sequenced from a single sample in a study of T-cell memory formation after mild COVID-19. TCRdb itself ran the 5' RACE reads through MiXCR, one entry per CDR3 protein. This table has 550,000 to 650,000 distinct CDR3 sequences, around 15% appearing once. Sequences were obtained from PBMCs or a T cell subset sorted from them (not recorded which). These receptors were taken from an adult woman who had mild COVID-19 (a few samples of this study predate the infection). Cell type and time point are not known.

The rearrangement joins TRBV18 to TRBJ2-5, with unresolved D. Germline CDR1 is KGHSH and CDR2 is LQKENI. V dropped 0 bases and J dropped 2 bases, with 22 bases sitting between them. The CDR3 has 19 amino acids. Written as DNA, the CDR3 is TGTGCCAGCTCACCACCGCTAGTCGTCGGGTATGAGACACAAGAGACCCAGTACTTC. Its translation: CASSPPLVVGYETQETQYF.

The V call is TRBV7-9, the J call TRBJ2-3, with D perhaps TRBD2 (6 bases). Trimming removed 4 bases from V and 2 bases from J, with 13 bases in between. The CDR3 covers 15 residues. CDR1 is SEHNR and CDR2 is FQNEAQ in the germline V gene (reference sequence). The CDR3 bases are TGTGCCAGCAGCTCGTCCGGGGGTCTCACAGATACGCAGTATTTT. It codes for CASSSSGGLTDTQYF.

The CDR3 protein is CASSQVGQHNSPLHF. CDR3 bases: TGCGCCAGCAGCCAAGTTGGGCAGCATAATTCACCCCTCCACTTT. J is TRBJ1-6 and V is TRBV4-1; D is ambiguous. Looked up from germline, CDR1 is MGHRA and CDR2 is YSYEKL. CDR3 length: 15 amino acids. V was trimmed by 1 base and J by 5 bases, leaving 9 bases between them.

This chain connects TRBV7-2 to TRBJ2-5, with 7 nucleotides matching TRBD1. Germline V lookup: CDR1 SGHTA, CDR2 FQGNSA. The CDR3 is 15 residues long. Trimming removed 7 bases from V and 4 bases from J; junction bases left unmatched: 12. As DNA, the CDR3 is TGTGCCAGCACCCAGACAGGGTATAATGGAGAGACCCAGTACTTC. The encoded protein is CASTQTGYNGETQYF. The full variable domain, in which reference TRBV7-2 and TRBJ2-5 provide the parts outside the CDR3, is GAGVSQSPSNKVTEKGKDVELRCDPISGHTALYWYRQSLGQGLEFLIYFQGNSAPDKSGLPSDRFSAERTGGSVSTLTIQRTQQEDSAVYLCASTQTGYNGETQYFGPGTRLLVL.

The CDR3 DNA reads TGTGCCATCAGTGAGTCGGCTAGCGAGTTCACAGATACGCAGTATTTT. Its translation is CAISESASEFTDTQYF. This rearrangement joins TRBV10-3 to TRBJ2-3; D is possibly TRBD2 (6 bases). The V end was cut by 0 bases, the J end by 2 bases, with 12 bases between. Germline V gene data show CDR1 as ENHRY and CDR2 as SYGVKD. The CDR3 is 16 amino acids.

The CDR3 nucleotides are TGTGCCAGCACCAACCTAGGGGGCCTCTACGAGCAGTACTTC. It specifies CASTNLGGLYEQYF. The chain joins TRBV5-5 to TRBJ2-7, with 7 bases fitting TRBD1. This CDR3 comprises 14 residues. Germline V gives CDR1 SGHKS, CDR2 YYEKEE (reference sequence). The V segment lost 6 bases and the J segment 3 bases; nucleotides outside the gene matches: 9.

This chain links TRBV18 with TRBJ1-1, with 8 bases fitting TRBD1. Germline V gene lookup returns CDR1 KGHSH and CDR2 LQKENI. The CDR3 spans 18 residues. J was trimmed by 3 bases and V by 4 bases; bases with no gene match: 16. The CDR3 nucleotides read TGTGCCAGCTCACGACAAGGCATTAACAGGGGGAGCTACACTGAAGCTTTCTTT. Amino acids: CASSRQGINRGSYTEAFF.

This clonotype has a handful of counts. The gene calls are TRBV15 and TRBJ2-5; D possibly corresponds to TRBD2 (6 bases). The CDR3 sequence is 15 residues long. Per germline, CDR1 LNHNV and CDR2 YYDKDF (reference sequence). Trimming left V 1 base short and J 3 bases short, with 12 bases between. The CDR3 reads CATSRGGGTEETQYF. The CDR3 nucleotides are TGTGCCACCAGCAGAGGCGGCGGGACCGAAGAGACCCAGTACTTC.

This clonotype showed up just a few times. The rearrangement uses TRBV12-3 or TRBV12-4 and TRBJ1-2, with D tentatively TRBD1 (6 bases). V was shortened by 4 bases and J by 4 bases, with 10 bases between the two germline ends. The CDR3 loop spans 13 amino acids. The CDR3 DNA follows: TGTGCCAGCAGTTCCGGGACAAGCTATGGCTACACCTTC. Translation: CASSSGTSYGYTF.

The chain carries TRBV6-5 and TRBJ2-1; TRBD1 matches at 8 bases. Germline V CDR1 and CDR2: MNHEY, SVGAGI. This CDR3 region has 16 residues. Trimming cost V 0 bases and J 7 bases; bases outside gene matches: 8. The CDR3 bases are TGTGCCAGCAGTTACTCGAGGGACAGGTTCGATAATGAGCAGTTCTTC. It is translated as CASSYSRDRFDNEQFF.

There are a few counts of this clonotype. CDR3 residues: CSVQGAGMNTEAFF. The CDR3 DNA sequence: TGCAGCGTTCAGGGGGCCGGAATGAACACTGAAGCTTTCTTT. The rearrangement joins TRBV29-1 to TRBJ1-1; 8 bases are shared with TRBD1. The trim removed 5 bases at V and 0 bases at J, leaving 5 bases unmatched. The CDR3 runs 14 residues. Per the germline V gene, CDR1 is SQVTM and CDR2 is ANQGSEA.

This clonotype has a handful of counts. V and J are TRBV5-1 and TRBJ1-1, with TRBD1 as a possible D gene (5 bases). Trimming removed 0 bases at V and 3 bases at J, with 9 bases between. The CDR3 loop spans 14 amino acids. Germline-derived CDR1 and CDR2 are SGHRS and YFSETQ. CDR3 sequence reads: CASSLAGQDTEAFF. CDR3 in DNA: TGCGCCAGCAGCTTGGCGGGGCAGGACACTGAAGCTTTCTTT. Full variable domain (missing parts from reference TRBV5-1 and TRBJ1-1): KAGVTQTPRYLIKTRGQQVTLSCSPISGHRSVSWYQQTPGQGLQFLFEYFSETQRNKGNFPGRFSGRQFSNSRSEMNVSTLELGDSALYLCASSLAGQDTEAFFGQGTRLTVV.

V is TRBV15 and J is TRBJ2-3; D may be TRBD2 (5 bases). V lost 0 bases, J lost 10 bases, and 11 bases lay in between. The V gene's germline CDR1 is LNHNV and CDR2 YYDKDF (reference sequence). The CDR3 sequence is 13 residues long. DNA for the CDR3: TGTGCCACCAGCAGAGAGCTCGGGGTAGCGCAGTATTTT. This gives the protein CATSRELGVAQYF.

This clonotype was detected a few times. The V call is TRBV18, the J call TRBJ2-3; 7 bases map to TRBD2. This CDR3 has 19 residues. V was pared by 1 base and J by 0 bases, with 13 bases of the junction left unmatched. Germline loops: CDR1 KGHSH, CDR2 LQKENI. The CDR3 loop reads CASSPQWRELPLSTDTQYF. The DNA of the CDR3 is TGTGCCAGCTCACCACAATGGCGGGAGCTACCTCTTAGCACAGATACGCAGTATTTT.

V is TRBV12-3 or TRBV12-4 and J is TRBJ1-5; possible D gene TRBD1, 5 bases. The CDR3 contains 12 residues. V lost 6 bases and J 7 bases, leaving 10 bases between the germline ends. CDR3: CASRRDEQPQHF. CDR3 nucleotide sequence: TGTGCCAGCAGGAGGGACGAACAGCCCCAGCATTTT.

The rearrangement joins TRBV11-3 to TRBJ2-1; 8 nucleotides match TRBD2. V lost 7 bases to trimming and J lost 8 bases; unmatched junction nucleotides: 16. The CDR3 length is 16 residues. Germline V CDR1 and CDR2: SGHNT, YENEEA. CDR3 protein: CASIKGGSGTLYEQFF. The CDR3 nucleotides read TGTGCCAGCATCAAAGGGGGTAGCGGGACCTTGTATGAGCAGTTCTTC.

The chain combines TRBV12-3 or TRBV12-4 with TRBJ2-3, with D possibly called TRBD1 or TRBD2 (5 bases each). This CDR3 has 14 residues. V lost 6 bases to trimming and J lost 0 bases, with 10 bases between them. In DNA, the CDR3 is TGTGCCAGCAGCGGGACGACTAGCACAGATACGCAGTATTTT. Translation gives CASSGTTSTDTQYF.